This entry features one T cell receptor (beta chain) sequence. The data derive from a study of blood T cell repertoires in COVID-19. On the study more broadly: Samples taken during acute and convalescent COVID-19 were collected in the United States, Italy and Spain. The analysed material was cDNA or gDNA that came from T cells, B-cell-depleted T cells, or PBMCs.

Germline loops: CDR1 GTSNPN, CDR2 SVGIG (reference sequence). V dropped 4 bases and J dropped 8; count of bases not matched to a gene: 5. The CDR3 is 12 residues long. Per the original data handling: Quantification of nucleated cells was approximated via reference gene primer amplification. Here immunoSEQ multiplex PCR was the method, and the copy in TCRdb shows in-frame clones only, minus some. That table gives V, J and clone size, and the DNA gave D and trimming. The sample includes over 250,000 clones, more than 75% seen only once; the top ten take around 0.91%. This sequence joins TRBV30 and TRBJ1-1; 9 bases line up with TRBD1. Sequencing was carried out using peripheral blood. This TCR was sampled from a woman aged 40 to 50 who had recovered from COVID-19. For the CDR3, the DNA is TGTGCCTGGACACAGGGGGCTTGGGAAGCTTTCTTT. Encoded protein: CAWTQGAWEAFF.